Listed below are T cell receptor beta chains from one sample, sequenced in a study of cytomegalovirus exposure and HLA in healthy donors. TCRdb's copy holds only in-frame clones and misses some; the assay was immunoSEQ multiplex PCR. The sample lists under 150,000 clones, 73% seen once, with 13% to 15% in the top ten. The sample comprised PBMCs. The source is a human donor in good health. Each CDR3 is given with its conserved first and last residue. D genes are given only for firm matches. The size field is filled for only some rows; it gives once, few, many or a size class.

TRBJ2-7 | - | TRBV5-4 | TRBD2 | TGTGCCAGCAGCTTGGGGACTAGCGGGAGTTACGAGCAGTACTTC | CASSLGTSGSYEQYF
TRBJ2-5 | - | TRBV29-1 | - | TGCAGCGTTGAAGATCGAGGGGACACGTACCAAGAGACCCAGTACTTC | CSVEDRGDTYQETQYF
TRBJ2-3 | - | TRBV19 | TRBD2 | TGTGCCAGTAGGATTAGCGGGGGTGATACGCAGTATTTT | CASRISGGDTQYF
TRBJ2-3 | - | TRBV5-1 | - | TGCGCCAGCAGCGAGGGGGGCACAGATACGCAGTATTTT | CASSEGGTDTQYF
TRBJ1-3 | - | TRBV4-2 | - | TGTGCCAGCAGCCAAAGCGGGCAGGAGAAACACACCATATATTTT | CASSQSGQEKHTIYF
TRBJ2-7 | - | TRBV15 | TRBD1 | TGTGCCACCAGCACAGGGGGCGCCTCCTACGAGCAGTACTTC | CATSTGGASYEQYF
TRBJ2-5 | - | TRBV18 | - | TGTGCCAGCTCACGGGCGTACCAAGAGACCCAGTACTTC | CASSRAYQETQYF
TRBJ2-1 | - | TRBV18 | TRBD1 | TGTGCCAGCTCCGGGACAGGGGGGAATGAGCAGTTCTTC | CASSGTGGNEQFF
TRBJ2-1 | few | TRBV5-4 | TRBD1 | TGTGCCAGCAGCAAAACAGGGGGGAGTTACAATGAGCAGTTCTTC | CASSKTGGSYNEQFF
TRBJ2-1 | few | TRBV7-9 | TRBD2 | TGTGCCAGCAGTCACCCTGGGCTAGCGGAAAGGGGTGAGCAGTTCTTC | CASSHPGLAERGEQFF
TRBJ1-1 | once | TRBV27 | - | TGTGCCAGCAGTTCCCCCCTGCGGCACACTGAAGCTTTCTTT | CASSSPLRHTEAFF
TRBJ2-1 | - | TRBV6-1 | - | TGTGCCAGCAGTGATAATCCGGCGGGGGCCCTTTTGGATGAGCAGTTCTTC | CASSDNPAGALLDEQFF
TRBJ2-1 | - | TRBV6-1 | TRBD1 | TGTGCCAGCCCCGGACAGGACTTCTACAATGAGCAGTTCTTC | CASPGQDFYNEQFF
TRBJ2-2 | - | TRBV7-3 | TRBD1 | TGTGCCAGCAGCTCCGGGACAGCGAACACCGGGGAGCTGTTTTTT | CASSSGTANTGELFF
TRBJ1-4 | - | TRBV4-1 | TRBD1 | TGCGCCAGCAGCGGCCGATACAGGGGTCTGTTGACTAATGAAAAACTGTTTTTT | CASSGRYRGLLTNEKLFF
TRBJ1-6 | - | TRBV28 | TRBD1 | TGTGCCAGCAGTTATCAGGGGGCTTATTCACCCCTCCACTTT | CASSYQGAYSPLHF
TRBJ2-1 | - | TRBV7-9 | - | TGTGCCAGCAGCTTAAGGTTTACGGGATCCTACAATGAGCAGTTCTTC | CASSLRFTGSYNEQFF
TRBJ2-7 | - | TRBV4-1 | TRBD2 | TGCGCCAGCAGCCGAACTAGCGGGGGGCTCTCCTACGAGCAGTACTTC | CASSRTSGGLSYEQYF
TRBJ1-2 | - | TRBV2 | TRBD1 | TGTGCCAGCAGGGCGGGACAGCCCTATGGCTACACCTTC | CASRAGQPYGYTF
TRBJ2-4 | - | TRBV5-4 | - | TGTGCCAGCAGCAGTACCCGGAACATTCAGTACTTC | CASSSTRNIQYF
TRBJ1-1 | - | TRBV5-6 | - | TGTGCCAGCAGCTTGACGACAGGTCGGGGAATGAACACTGAAGCTTTCTTT | CASSLTTGRGMNTEAFF
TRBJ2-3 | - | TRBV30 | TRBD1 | TGTGCCTGGAGCTTTCAGGGGGCTGCAGATACGCAGTATTTT | CAWSFQGAADTQYF